The 24 T cell receptor beta chains below come from one sample, sequenced in a study of T cell responses to AZD1222 COVID-19 vaccine. Assay: immunoSEQ multiplex PCR; the TCRdb copy retains only in-frame clones and omits some. In the table there are roughly 130,000 clones, 91% of which are singletons. Sequenced material: peripheral blood, taken on day 0 of AZD1222 vaccination. These receptors all come from an adult in good health.

The table lists this clone with a count of one. The CDR3 region has the DNA TGTGCCAGCAGCGTAGGGCAGAGCTACGAGCAGTACTTC. Translation: CASSVGQSYEQYF. This rearrangement joins TRBV9 to TRBJ2-7; D unclear. Looked up from germline, CDR1 is SGDLS and CDR2 is YYNGEE. V was trimmed by 0 bases and J by 3 bases, leaving 7 bases between them. This CDR3 region has 13 residues.

This sequence joins TRBV29-1 and TRBJ1-1; TRBD1 might be the D (5 bases). Trimming took off 6 bases at V and 5 bases at J, with 10 bases between the two ends. Germline CDR1 and CDR2: SQVTM and ANQGSEA. The CDR3 loop spans 11 amino acids. The CDR3 region is CSVQWGTEAFF. In DNA, the CDR3 is TGCAGCGTCCAGTGGGGGACTGAAGCTTTCTTT.

This chain connects TRBV7-9 to TRBJ2-2, with 8 bases matching TRBD1. The CDR3 runs 14 residues. V was clipped by 8 bases and J by 5 bases; unmatched bases: 7. Germline CDR1 SEHNR, CDR2 FQNEAQ (reference sequence). CDR3 region: CASPANRGTGELFF. The DNA of the CDR3 is TGTGCCAGCCCTGCCAACAGGGGGACCGGGGAGCTGTTTTTT. The variable domain in full, completed from reference TRBV7-9 and TRBJ2-2, reads DTGVSQNPRHKITKRGQNVTFRCDPISEHNRLYWYRQTLGQGPEFLTYFQNEAQLEKSRLLSDRFSAERPKGSFSTLEIQRTEQGDSAMYLCASPANRGTGELFFGEGSRLTVL.

The rearrangement uses TRBV7-8 and TRBJ1-1; maybe TRBD1 (5 bases). Germline CDR1 SGHVS, CDR2 FQNEAQ. Trimming cost V 5 bases and J 5 bases, with 9 bases left between them. The length of the CDR3 is 12 residues. CDR3 nucleotides: TGTGCCAGCAGCCCCCAGGGTACTGAAGCTTTCTTT. Amino acid sequence: CASSPQGTEAFF.

The chain employs TRBV5-6 and TRBJ1-3; no clear D gene. Germline-derived CDR1 and CDR2 are SGHDT and YYEEEE. The CDR3 is 14 residues long. The V gene lost 0 bases and the J gene lost 3 bases, with 7 bases spanning the gap. The CDR3 loop reads CASSLVSGGNTIYF. For the CDR3, the DNA is TGTGCCAGCAGCTTGGTGTCAGGTGGAAACACCATATATTTT.

V is TRBV11-3 and J is TRBJ2-1; 11 bases line up with TRBD2. V trimming: 3 bases; J trimming: 4 bases; junction bases outside the gene matches: 5. Germline values: CDR1 SGHNT, CDR2 YENEEA. The CDR3 covers 16 residues. CDR3 in DNA: TGTGCCAGCAGCTTGGACCTAGCGGGAGGTTACAATGAGCAGTTCTTC. This encodes CASSLDLAGGYNEQFF. Drawing the rest from reference TRBV11-3 and TRBJ2-1, the complete variable domain is EAGVVQSPRYKIIEKKQPVAFWCNPISGHNTLYWYLQNLGQGPELLIRYENEEAVDDSQLPKDRFSAERLKGVDSTLKIQPAELGDSAVYLCASSLDLAGGYNEQFFGPGTRLTVL.

J is TRBJ1-5 and V is TRBV7-2; 8 bases agree with TRBD1. The CDR3 sequence is 17 residues long. V trimming: 1 base; J trimming: 2 bases; junction bases outside the gene matches: 7. Germline CDR1 and CDR2: SGHTA and FQGNSA. The CDR3 region has the DNA TGTGCCAGCAGCTTAGTTGGGACAGGAGCGGGCAATCAGCCCCAGCATTTT. Translation: CASSLVGTGAGNQPQHF.

The chain has TRBV7-2 and TRBJ2-5; TRBD1 aligns across 7 bases. This CDR3 is built from 15 residues. Looked up from germline, CDR1 is SGHTA and CDR2 is FQGNSA. V shed 4 bases, J shed 2 bases, and the junction held 7 bases outside the gene matches. CDR3 protein: CASSYQTGSQETQYF. The CDR3 DNA reads TGTGCCAGCAGCTACCAGACAGGGAGTCAAGAGACCCAGTACTTC.

The chain is built from TRBV10-1 and TRBJ2-7; D is possibly TRBD2 (5 bases). The CDR3 is 12 residues long. Germline assignment: CDR1 WNHNN and CDR2 SYGVQD (reference sequence). V lost 3 bases, J lost 9 bases, and 12 bases lay in between. CDR3 protein: CASSDRVEGQYF. The CDR3 nucleotides are TGCGCCAGCAGTGATAGGGTTGAGGGGCAGTACTTC.

The V call is TRBV9, the J call TRBJ2-2; D is possibly TRBD1 (5 bases). The CDR3 runs to 13 residues. V was trimmed by 6 bases and J by 1 base, leaving 7 bases between them. Germline assignment: CDR1 SGDLS and CDR2 YYNGEE. This chain's CDR3 is CASKGQNTGELFF. In DNA, the CDR3 is TGTGCCAGCAAGGGGCAGAACACCGGGGAGCTGTTTTTT.

The rearrangement links TRBV19 to TRBJ2-3; weak D call: TRBD2 (6 bases). The germline V gene encodes CDR1 LNHDA and CDR2 SQIVND (reference sequence). The CDR3 is 14 residues long. V was shortened by 9 bases and J by 0 bases, with 13 bases between the two germline ends. The CDR3 region has the DNA TGTGCCAGCGCCCTCAGCGGGAGCACAGATACGCAGTATTTT. This gives the protein CASALSGSTDTQYF.

The chain combines TRBV3-1 (or the pseudogene TRBV3-2) with TRBJ2-1, with D perhaps TRBD2 (5 bases). The CDR3 is 15 residues long. The V end was cut by 7 bases, the J end by 6 bases, with 19 bases between. Germline values: CDR1 LGHDT, CDR2 YNNKEL (reference sequence). CDR3 nucleotides: TGTGCCAGCATCAAAAGCGGATCTACGGGCAATGAGCAGTTCTTC. This codes for CASIKSGSTGNEQFF.

The chain carries TRBV7-6 and TRBJ2-7, with 8 nucleotides matching TRBD1. CDR1 and CDR2 from the germline V gene are SGHVS and FNYEAQ. The ends lost 5 bases at V and 3 bases at J; junction bases unmatched: 9. The CDR3 length is 15 residues. The CDR3 sequence: CASSIWTGSGYEQYF. DNA for the CDR3: TGTGCCAGCAGCATTTGGACAGGGTCGGGCTACGAGCAGTACTTC.

In its sample, this clone was seen a few times. V gene TRBV2 combines with J gene TRBJ1-1, with 8 nucleotides matching TRBD1. This CDR3 region has 14 residues. CDR1 is SNHLY and CDR2 is FYNNEI in the germline V gene. The V and J ends lost 6 bases and 3 bases, in that order; junction bases with no gene match: 6. This CDR3 reads CASRNRQGYTEAFF. DNA of the CDR3: TGTGCCAGCAGGAACCGACAGGGGTACACTGAAGCTTTCTTT.

This clone was observed once. V is TRBV3-1 (or the pseudogene TRBV3-2) and J is TRBJ2-7; D might be TRBD1 (7 bases). The V gene's germline CDR1 is LGHDT and CDR2 YNNKEL (reference sequence). The CDR3 is 15 residues long. Deletions cut 0 bases from V and 1 base from J, with 10 bases between. CDR3 sequence: CASSQDAGGSYEQYF. The CDR3 DNA reads TGTGCCAGCAGCCAAGATGCAGGGGGGTCCTACGAGCAGTACTTC.

This chain uses TRBV9 with TRBJ2-5; possibly TRBD1 or TRBD2 for D (5 bases each). CDR1 is SGDLS, CDR2 YYNGEE, per germline. The CDR3 has 12 residues. The V end lost 3 bases, the J end lost 5 bases, and 8 bases lay between the germline ends. The CDR3 loop reads CASSGWDETQYF. The DNA for the CDR3 is TGTGCCAGCAGCGGGTGGGACGAGACCCAGTACTTC.

The chain has TRBV5-6 and TRBJ1-2; 11 bases line up with TRBD1. From germline, CDR1 is SGHDT and CDR2 YYEEEE. This CDR3 has 17 residues. V lost 2 bases to trimming and J lost 4 bases; unmatched junction nucleotides: 10. The CDR3 protein is CASSFSPLGTGGYGYTF. CDR3 coding DNA: TGTGCCAGCAGCTTCTCCCCGCTCGGGACAGGGGGCTATGGCTACACCTTC.

The rearrangement uses TRBV27 and TRBJ2-7, with TRBD1 identical over 7 bases. Germline assignment: CDR1 MNHEY and CDR2 SMNVEV (reference sequence). Losses at the gene ends were 3 bases for V and 9 bases for J; bases not matched to a gene: 8. This CDR3 has 13 residues. In DNA form, the CDR3 reads TGTGCCAGCAGTTTTTTAGCAAGGGACAGGCAGTACTTC. It translates to CASSFLARDRQYF.

The chain combines TRBV11-1 with TRBJ1-4; D not resolved. Germline CDR1 and CDR2: SGHAT and FQDESV (reference sequence). This CDR3 is built from 15 residues. Trimming took 6 bases from V and 0 from J, leaving 11 bases between them. The DNA of the CDR3 is TGTGCCAGCAGACCTCGCGGTGCAACTAATGAAAAACTGTTTTTT. Encoded protein: CASRPRGATNEKLFF. Full variable domain (outside the CDR3, taken from reference TRBV11-1 and TRBJ1-4): EAEVAQSPRYKITEKSQAVAFWCDPISGHATLYWYRQILGQGPELLVQFQDESVVDDSQLPKDRFSAERLKGVDSTLKIQPAELGDSAMYLCASRPRGATNEKLFFGSGTQLSVL.

The CDR3 bases are TGTGCCAGCGGGGGTAGCGGGACCTCCTACGAGCAGTACTTC. As protein: CASGGSGTSYEQYF. The chain uses TRBV7-9 and TRBJ2-7, with 8 bases matching TRBD2. CDR1 is SEHNR and CDR2 is FQNEAQ in the germline V gene (reference sequence). V was clipped by 8 bases and J by 0 bases; unmatched bases: 6. This CDR3 has 14 amino acids.

The V gene is TRBV7-2, the J gene TRBJ1-6, with D hard to call. Trimming took off 5 bases at V and 0 bases at J, with 8 bases between the two ends. CDR1 is SGHTA, CDR2 FQGNSA, per germline. The length of the CDR3 is 15 residues. CDR3 sequence reads: CASSIGSSYNSPLHF. The CDR3 DNA follows: TGTGCCAGCAGCATAGGCAGCTCCTATAATTCACCCCTCCACTTT. The full variable domain, in which reference TRBV7-2 and TRBJ1-6 provide the parts outside the CDR3, is GAGVSQSPSNKVTEKGKDVELRCDPISGHTALYWYRQSLGQGLEFLIYFQGNSAPDKSGLPSDRFSAERTGGSVSTLTIQRTQQEDSAVYLCASSIGSSYNSPLHFGNGTRLTVT.

This clone came up once. The chain employs TRBV9 and TRBJ2-7; 8 nucleotides match TRBD2. Germline V lookup: CDR1 SGDLS, CDR2 YYNGEE. V gave up 2 bases and J gave up 0 bases; unmatched junction bases: 1. The length of the CDR3 is 14 residues. The CDR3: CASSVSGISYEQYF. In DNA, the CDR3 is TGTGCCAGCAGCGTTAGCGGGATCTCCTACGAGCAGTACTTC.

This clone came up once. The chain employs TRBV4-3 and TRBJ2-1, with D unclear. CDR3 length: 14 amino acids. Between the trimmed V and J ends, which lost 6 bases and 6 bases, there was a span of 15 bases. Germline CDR1 reads LGHNA; CDR2 reads YSLEER. The CDR3 sequence is CASSHYSATNEQFF. Here the CDR3 DNA reads TGCGCCAGCAGTCATTACTCTGCCACCAATGAGCAGTTCTTC.

This rearrangement joins TRBV24-1 to TRBJ2-2, with D unresolved. Germline loops: CDR1 KGHDR, CDR2 SFDVKD. V lost 3 bases and J lost 5, with 9 bases in between. This CDR3 has 14 amino acids. This chain's CDR3 is CATSDPTGTGELFF. CDR3 DNA sequence: TGTGCCACCAGTGATCCCACGGGTACCGGGGAGCTGTTTTTT.